The 26 T cell receptor beta chains below all came from one sample that was sequenced in a study of tissue T cells after allogeneic stem cell transplantation. Sequencing was performed with immunoSEQ multiplex PCR; in TCRdb, only in-frame clones are kept and a portion is missing. Of fewer than 7,500 clones listed, about 50% are singletons. As to time point: mouse harvest day 7 after allogeneic transplant. Tail vein injection delivered 10^7 T-cell-depleted bone marrow cells and 10^6 splenic CD5+ T cells. Sequencing input: gut tissue. The receptor set was obtained from a female BALB/c mouse given C57BL/6 T cells with graft-versus-host disease after an allogeneic hematopoietic cell transplant.

As concerns this clone: The germline and genes are mouse ones. Read sequence stops 1 residue before the CDR3 end, and the germline J gene provides the missing end. Other nucleotide sequences in the sample specify the same CDR3. V usage is TRBV26 and J usage is TRBJ2-3; D tentatively fits TRBD1 or TRBD2 (5 bases each). This CDR3 comprises 14 residues. Per germline, CDR1 KGHPV and CDR2 FQNQEV (reference sequence). Trimming took off 4 bases at V and 6 bases at J, with 14 bases between the two ends. CDR3 DNA (partial): TGTGCCAGCAGTCGGGGGACCGGGGGTGAAACGCTGTAT. Translation: CASSRGTGGETLY. The whole CDR3 reads CASSRGTGGETLYF.

As regards this clone: Mouse gene names apply. The read ends 1 residue early relative to the CDR3; the germline J gene fills the gap. This chain links TRBV16 with TRBJ1-6, with D possibly matching TRBD1 (6 bases). TRBJ1-6 is designated an ORF whose function remains uncertain. V lost 6 bases and J lost 5, with 8 bases in between. The germline V gene has CDR1 SGHSA and CDR2 FRNQAP. The CDR3 loop spans 13 amino acids. The CDR3 loop reads CASRRTDNSPLYF. The sequenced part of the CDR3 DNA is TGTGCAAGCAGACGGACAGATAATTCGCCCCTCTAC.

This clone was seen a few times. These gene names are mouse names. The missing CDR3 end, 1 residue past where the read stops, is filled in from the germline J gene. This rearrangement joins TRBV20 to TRBJ1-2; possibly TRBD1 for D (5 bases). Per the germline V gene, CDR1 is GFQATS and CDR2 is STVNSAI. Trimming shortened V by 1 base and J by 2 bases, and 5 bases separated the two germline ends. The CDR3 totals 12 residues. The CDR3 reads CGARGGNSDYTF. CDR3 DNA (partial): TGTGGTGCTAGGGGGGGCAACTCCGACTACACC.

On this clone itself: Germline and genes: mouse. The read finishes 1 residue shy of the CDR3 end, and the germline J gene is used to complete it. V usage is TRBV26 and J usage is TRBJ1-1; 7 positions agree with TRBD1. The CDR3 is 12 amino acids. Germline V gene lookup returns CDR1 KGHPV and CDR2 FQNQEV (reference sequence). Trimming removed 4 bases from V and 5 bases from J; junction bases left unmatched: 1. The chain's CDR3 is CASSRGQTEVFF. The DNA read from the CDR3 is TGTGCCAGCAGTCGGGGACAGACAGAAGTCTTC. Filled out from reference TRBV26 and TRBJ1-1, the complete variable domain reads NSKVIQTPRYLVKGQGQKAKMRCIPEKGHPVVFWYQQNKNNEFKFLINFQNQEVLQQIDMTEKRFSAECPSNSPCSLEIQSSEAGDSALYLCASSRGQTEVFFGKGTRLTVV.

Relative to its sample, this clone is medium-sized. Mouse names are used for the genes. The read falls 1 residue short of the CDR3 end, and the missing part is taken from the germline J gene. The chain recombines TRBV23 with TRBJ2-7. This CDR3 is 13 amino acids long. Per germline, CDR1 KGHTA and CDR2 FQNQQP. CDR3 bases read: TGCTCCAGCAGTCAATCGAGAGATTATGAACAGTAC. Protein product: CSSSQSRDYEQY. The whole CDR3 sequence is CSSSQSRDYEQYF.

In regard to this clone: Any gene name here is a mouse gene name. The CDR3 is cut off 1 residue early in the read; its end comes from the germline J gene. V and J are TRBV12-2 and TRBJ2-5; TRBD2 matches 9 bases. From germline, CDR1 is SGHLS and CDR2 HYDKME. Trimming at V came to 2 bases and at J to 4 bases, leaving 0 bases not matched to a gene. The CDR3 runs 13 residues. CDR3 protein: CASSHWGEDTQYF. The covered CDR3 bases are TGTGCCAGCTCTCACTGGGGGGAAGACACCCAGTAC.

As for this clone: Gene names are mouse gene names. The read is 1 residue too short to cover the CDR3 end, so that end is filled in from the germline J gene. V gene TRBV26 combines with J gene TRBJ1-4; D is possibly TRBD1 (5 bases). The CDR3 is 13 residues long. Per germline, CDR1 KGHPV and CDR2 FQNQEV (reference sequence). V lost 2 bases and J 5 bases, leaving 6 bases between the germline ends. Partial CDR3 DNA: TGTGCCAGCAGTCTGCAGGGAAACGAAAGATTATTT. It specifies CASSLQGNERLF. The entire CDR3 protein is CASSLQGNERLFF.

Comments on this clone: All gene names here are mouse names. The sequenced CDR3 bases are TGTGCCAGCAGCTACCGTGGGGAGTATGCTGAGCAGTTC. Encoded protein: CASSYRGEYAEQF. The CDR3 in full is CASSYRGEYAEQFF. The chain is built from TRBV4 and TRBJ2-1; possible D gene TRBD2, 5 bases. Read sequence stops 1 residue before the CDR3 end, and the germline J gene provides the missing end. Germline lookup yields CDR1 LGHDT and CDR2 YNNKQL (reference sequence). V lost 3 bases, J lost 4 bases, and 10 bases lay in between. This CDR3 is built from 14 residues.

This clone has more than one count but fewer than ten. These gene names are mouse names. With the read ending 1 residue before the CDR3 end, the germline J gene is used to fill in that end. This rearrangement joins TRBV5 to TRBJ2-2; 10 nucleotides agree with TRBD2. The CDR3 totals 15 residues. Germline loops: CDR1 LGHNA, CDR2 YNLKQL (reference sequence). The trim removed 1 base at V and 4 bases at J, leaving 0 bases unmatched. The CDR3 reads CASSQGLGGTGQLYF. CDR3 DNA (partial): TGTGCCAGCAGCCAAGGACTGGGGGGCACCGGGCAGCTCTAC.

This clone is classed as large. Genes and germline are mouse. The read gets to within 1 residue of the CDR3 end, and the germline J gene fills in the rest. The chain couples TRBV15 to TRBJ2-7, with 10 bases identical to TRBD2. The germline V gene has CDR1 SGHND and CDR2 FRSKSL. The CDR3 loop spans 14 amino acids. J gave up 7 bases and V 0 bases, and 3 bases lay outside the gene matches. The DNA read from the CDR3 is TGTGCCAGCAGTTTAGCGCTGGGGGGGCGCGAACAGTAC. This codes for CASSLALGGREQY. The whole CDR3 is CASSLALGGREQYF. Together with reference TRBV15 and TRBJ2-7, the CDR3 gives the full variable domain: DAGVTQTPRHEVAEKGQTIILKCEPVSGHNDLFWYRQTKIQGLELLSYFRSKSLMEDGGAFKDRFKAEMLNSSFSTLKIQPTEPKDSAVYLCASSLALGGREQYFGPGTRLTVL.

This clone has a handful of counts. Any gene name here is a mouse gene name. The CDR3 bases that were read are TGTGCCAGCAGTGGGGTGGGTCAAAACACCTTGTAC. Its translation is CASSGVGQNTLY. The full CDR3 reads CASSGVGQNTLYF. The chain carries TRBV26 and TRBJ2-4; D is unresolved. The read falls 1 residue short of the CDR3 end, and the missing part is taken from the germline J gene. V shed 5 bases and J shed 1 base, with 7 bases lying between them. Germline assignment: CDR1 KGHPV and CDR2 FQNQEV (reference sequence). This CDR3 is 13 amino acids long.

In the case of this clone: Gene names and germline match the mouse. The missing CDR3 end, 1 residue past where the read stops, is filled in from the germline J gene. Other DNA sequences in the same sample also yield this CDR3. The chain links TRBV26 to TRBJ1-5, with D hard to call. This CDR3 has 13 residues. Trimming removed 4 bases at V and 1 base at J, with 5 bases between. Germline CDR1 is KGHPV and CDR2 is FQNQEV (reference sequence). The covered CDR3 bases are TGTGCCAGCAGTCGGCAGAACAACCAGGCTCCGCTT. Translating it yields CASSRQNNQAPL. The CDR3 in full is CASSRQNNQAPLF.

Details on this clone: The listed genes are named as in mouse. The observed sequence ends 1 residue before the CDR3 terminus, with the missing tail filled in from the germline J gene. The chain combines TRBV26 with TRBJ2-5; D remains ambiguous. Germline CDR1 is KGHPV and CDR2 is FQNQEV (reference sequence). The CDR3 has 14 amino acids. V lost 4 bases and J 0 bases, leaving 8 bases between the germline ends. Partial CDR3 DNA: TGTGCCAGCAGTCCGACACTTAACCAAGACACCCAGTAC. This translates into CASSPTLNQDTQY. The whole CDR3 protein is CASSPTLNQDTQYF.

Notes on this clone: Each gene name is a mouse one. The CDR3 goes on 1 residue after the read ends, and that part is filled in from the germline J gene. J is TRBJ2-7 and V is TRBV12-1, with 7 bases lining up with TRBD2. The junction had 1 base not matched to a gene; V was cut back by 0 bases and J by 3 bases. Germline V gene sequence: CDR1 SGHSN, CDR2 HYEKVE. The CDR3 totals 13 residues. This CDR3 reads CASSLVGGYEQYF. The DNA read from the CDR3 is TGTGCCAGCTCTCTCGTGGGGGGCTATGAACAGTAC.

This clone is labeled as medium-sized. The listed genes are named as in mouse. The CDR3 extends 1 residue past the end of the read, so its final part is completed from the germline J gene. The chain links TRBV14 to TRBJ2-1; D unclear. Germline V lookup: CDR1 SGHDT, CDR2 FRDEAV. CDR3 size: 12 residues. V was cut by 1 base and J by 1 base, with 0 bases left in between. The CDR3: CASSFNYAEQFF. The sequenced part of the CDR3 DNA is TGTGCCAGCAGTTTCAACTATGCTGAGCAGTTC. Based on the CDR3 plus reference TRBV14 and TRBJ2-1, the full variable domain is EAGVTQSPRYAVLQEGQAVSFWCDPISGHDTLYWYQQPRDQGPQLLVYFRDEAVIDNSQLPSDRFSAVRPKGTNSTLKIQSAKQGDTATYLCASSFNYAEQFFGPGTRLTVL.

In regard to this clone: Gene names and germline match the mouse. The read comes to an end 1 residue before the CDR3 does, leaving the germline J gene to fill in the end. This chain links TRBV12-1 with TRBJ2-1; D tentatively fits TRBD1 or TRBD2 (6 bases each). The ends were cut back, 2 bases at V and 3 bases at J, with 10 bases in the middle. The CDR3 totals 14 residues. Germline loops: CDR1 SGHSN, CDR2 HYEKVE. The CDR3 is CASSPRGVYAEQFF. The CDR3 DNA, read in part, is TGTGCCAGCTCTCCGAGGGGGGTCTATGCTGAGCAGTTC.

A few counts support this clone. Gene and germline names: mouse. The CDR3 is cut off 1 residue early in the read; its end comes from the germline J gene. The chain combines TRBV13-3 with TRBJ2-7; D is unclear. V lost 1 base and J 0 bases, leaving 8 bases between the germline ends. Germline assignment: CDR1 NNHDY and CDR2 SYVADS. The CDR3 sequence is 14 residues long. The CDR3 DNA, read in part, is TGTGCCAGCAGTGATCAGGAGAGCTCCTATGAACAGTAC. It codes for CASSDQESSYEQY. Given in full, the CDR3 is CASSDQESSYEQYF.

About this clone itself: Gene labels here are mouse ones. The CDR3 is cut off 1 residue early in the read; its end comes from the germline J gene. The chain is built from TRBV23 and TRBJ2-7; no check of the table's D call, TRBD2, against the DNA was made. CDR3 length: 15 residues. Germline CDR1 and CDR2: KGHTA and FQNQQP. CDR3 sequence reads: CSSSQPTGGGFEQYF. CDR3 bases read: TGCTCCAGCAGTCAACCGACCGGGGGGGGATTTGAACAGTAC.

In this sample, this clone turned up a few times. Mouse germline and gene names are used. The read ends 1 residue before the CDR3 terminus; that terminus is restored from the germline J gene. The rearrangement uses TRBV26 and TRBJ1-1, with 7 positions matching TRBD1. The CDR3 sequence is 14 residues long. Germline CDR1 KGHPV, CDR2 FQNQEV (reference sequence). The V and J ends lost 3 bases and 1 base, in that order; junction bases with no gene match: 2. CDR3 DNA (partial): TGTGCCAGCAGTCTTTACAGGGGGAACACAGAAGTCTTC. Protein: CASSLYRGNTEVF. The CDR3, in full, reads CASSLYRGNTEVFF.

In regard to this clone: All gene names here are mouse names. The sequenced fragment ends 1 residue before the CDR3 boundary, so the rest is inferred from the germline J gene. The rearrangement uses TRBV13-3 and TRBJ2-5; 11 bases are shared with TRBD2. Germline V CDR1 and CDR2: NNHDY, SYVADS. The CDR3 covers 16 residues. Trimming took 4 bases from V and 1 from J; bases not matched to a gene: 5. The CDR3 bases that were read are TGTGCCAGCAGTCCCGACTGGGGGGGTGACCAAGACACCCAGTAC. It specifies CASSPDWGGDQDTQY. The complete CDR3 sequence is CASSPDWGGDQDTQYF.

This clone occurred a few times. Gene names and germline match the mouse. The read terminates 1 residue ahead of where the CDR3 ends, so the germline J gene completes it. The chain couples TRBV3 to TRBJ2-5; TRBD2 matches 10 bases. The CDR3 is 14 residues long. Losses at the gene ends were 5 bases for V and 3 bases for J; bases not matched to a gene: 2. Germline V lookup: CDR1 SNHLY, CDR2 FYNGKV (reference sequence). The DNA read from the CDR3 is TGTGCCAGCAGCAGACTGGGGGGTCAAGACACCCAGTAC. It codes for CASSRLGGQDTQY. The CDR3 as a whole reads CASSRLGGQDTQYF.

Details on this clone: Any gene name here is a mouse gene name. The read ends 1 residue shy of where the CDR3 ends; the end is completed using the germline J gene. The V and J genes are TRBV5 and TRBJ2-5; 10 bases agree with TRBD2. The germline V gene encodes CDR1 LGHNA and CDR2 YNLKQL (reference sequence). V shed 4 bases, J shed 6 bases, and the junction held 4 bases outside the gene matches. The CDR3 loop spans 14 amino acids. The CDR3 loop reads CASSPTGGKDTQYF. Partial CDR3 DNA: TGTGCCAGCAGCCCGACTGGGGGGAAGGACACCCAGTAC.

This clone was seen only a few times. Gene and germline names: mouse. The read ends 1 residue shy of where the CDR3 ends; the end is completed using the germline J gene. The V call is TRBV3, the J call TRBJ2-7; D is tentatively TRBD1 or TRBD2 (6 bases each). V was clipped by 3 bases and J by 6 bases, with 9 bases between them. Germline values: CDR1 SNHLY, CDR2 FYNGKV (reference sequence). This CDR3 contains 12 residues. The covered CDR3 bases are TGTGCCAGCAGCTTGGAGGGGGGTGAACAGTAC. This encodes CASSLEGGEQY. The entire CDR3 is CASSLEGGEQYF.

To note about this clone: Mouse gene names apply. Coverage ceases 1 residue before the CDR3 finishes, and the germline J gene fills in the end. This chain uses TRBV1 with TRBJ1-6, with 10 bases aligning to TRBD1. TRBJ1-6 is an ORF for which the function is uncertain. The CDR3 has 15 residues. CDR1 NSQYPW and CDR2 LRSPGD come from the germline V gene (reference sequence). Unmatched junction bases numbered 0, after V lost 3 bases and J lost 4 bases. The CDR3: CTCSAGQGYNSPLYF. Partial CDR3 DNA: TGCACCTGCAGTGCGGGACAGGGGTATAATTCGCCCCTCTAC.

In the case of this clone: These gene names are mouse names. The CDR3 is cut off 1 residue early in the read; its end comes from the germline J gene. The rearrangement links TRBV26 to TRBJ2-3; 8 nucleotides match TRBD1. With 2 bases clipped from V and 1 base from J, the junction kept 5 bases outside the gene matches. CDR1 KGHPV and CDR2 FQNQEV come from the germline V gene (reference sequence). The CDR3 is 16 residues long. This chain's CDR3 is CASSLRQGAGAETLYF. Partial CDR3 DNA: TGTGCCAGCAGTCTGAGGCAGGGGGCTGGTGCAGAAACGCTGTAT.

This clone was observed a handful of times. The listed genes are named as in mouse. The read gets to within 1 residue of the CDR3 end, and the germline J gene fills in the rest. V gene TRBV12-1 combines with J gene TRBJ1-4; D perhaps matches TRBD1 (6 bases). In germline, CDR1 is SGHSN, CDR2 HYEKVE. This CDR3 is 15 amino acids long. V lost 2 bases and J lost 0, with 9 bases in between. The CDR3 bases that were read are TGTGCCAGCTCTCCGGGGACAATTTCCAACGAAAGATTATTT. Amino acid sequence: CASSPGTISNERLF. In full, the CDR3 reads CASSPGTISNERLFF.